This TCR beta chain stems from a study of identical twins. Study-wide findings and caveats: Models underpredicted monozygotic twin sharing of out-of-frame TCR alpha. High-abundance cord blood beta clonotypes had fewer insertions; memory repertoires showed none. Conclusions leaned on cross-sectional statistical analysis and did not track the same donors over time.

A single record per CDR3 protein comes from TCRdb applying MiXCR to the 5' RACE reads. The sample includes fewer than 800,000 distinct CDR3 sequences, 7.1% seen only once; the top ten take 1.5% to 2%. This clonotype was observed a handful of times. The antigen is unknown. The V gene lost 3 bases and the J gene lost 4 bases, with 21 bases spanning the gap. Germline CDR1 is MDHEN and CDR2 is SYDVKM. The CDR3 has 17 residues. This same sample was also part of a study on yellow fever vaccine responses in identical twins.

The V gene is TRBV28, the J gene TRBJ1-2; D possibly corresponds to TRBD1 (5 bases). The clonotype originates from a young woman in good health. Sequencing used PBMCs. In DNA form, the CDR3 reads TGTGCCAGCAGTTTTGGGGCACCACAGCAGATACTCTATGGCTACACCTTC. Protein: CASSFGAPQQILYGYTF.